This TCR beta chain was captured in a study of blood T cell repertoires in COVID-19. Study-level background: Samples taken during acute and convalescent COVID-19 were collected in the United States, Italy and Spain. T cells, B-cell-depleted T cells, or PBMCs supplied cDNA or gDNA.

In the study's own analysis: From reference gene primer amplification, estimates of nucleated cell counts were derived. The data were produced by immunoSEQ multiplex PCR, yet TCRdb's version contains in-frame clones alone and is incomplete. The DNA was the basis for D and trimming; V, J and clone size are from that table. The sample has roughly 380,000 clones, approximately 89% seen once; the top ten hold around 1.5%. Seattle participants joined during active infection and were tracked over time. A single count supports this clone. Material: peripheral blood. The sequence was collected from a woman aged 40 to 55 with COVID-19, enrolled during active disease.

CDR3 amino acids: CASSRTSGSRDEQFF. CDR3 sequence (DNA): TGCGCCAGCAGCAGGACTAGCGGGAGTCGCGATGAGCAGTTCTTC. This chain links TRBV5-1 with TRBJ2-1; 13 bases fit TRBD2. There are 15 residues in the CDR3. The V gene's germline CDR1 is SGHRS and CDR2 YFSETQ. V lost 4 bases to trimming and J lost 8 bases; unmatched junction nucleotides: 6. The entire variable domain, with the rest obtained from reference TRBV5-1 and TRBJ2-1, is as follows: KAGVTQTPRYLIKTRGQQVTLSCSPISGHRSVSWYQQTPGQGLQFLFEYFSETQRNKGNFPGRFSGRQFSNSRSEMNVSTLELGDSALYLCASSRTSGSRDEQFFGPGTRLTVL.